These 19 T cell receptor beta chains share one sample of origin, sequenced in a study of Graves' ophthalmopathy and Graves' hyperthyroidism. For repertoire sequencing, the TCR beta CDR3 regions were amplified from RNA transcripts. Investigators did first-round RT-PCR with HTBI primers, then second-round multiplex PCR. From the multiplex PCR reads, TCRdb called clonotypes with MiXCR, one entry per CDR3 protein. This sample has almost 750,000 distinct CDR3 sequences, with approximately 40% found just once. Material: peripheral blood. These TCRs come from an adult man with Graves' ophthalmopathy.

The rearrangement links TRBV20-1 to TRBJ2-2; D is unresolved. CDR1 and CDR2 from the germline V gene are DFQATT and SNEGSKA (reference sequence). The CDR3 runs 14 residues. Trimming left V 3 bases short and J 7 bases short, with 15 bases between. The CDR3 nucleotides are TGCAGTGCTAGTAGCTTCGGGCTTGGCGGGGAGCTGTTTTTT. It translates to CSASSFGLGGELFF.

The V and J genes are TRBV7-9 and TRBJ1-2, with 9 bases matching TRBD1. Germline CDR1 is SEHNR and CDR2 is FQNEAQ (reference sequence). V lost 5 bases and J lost 9; bases outside the gene matches: 13. This CDR3 contains 15 residues. The CDR3 coding sequence is TGTGCCAGCAGCCTTAAACAGGGGGCAACTATCAGCTACACCTTC. Its translation is CASSLKQGATISYTF.

This clonotype occurred a few times. The chain carries TRBV10-3 and TRBJ1-5; D is possibly TRBD1 (5 bases). V lost 10 bases to trimming and J lost 3 bases, with 16 bases between them. Germline assignment: CDR1 ENHRY and CDR2 SYGVKD. The CDR3 totals 14 residues. The CDR3 DNA sequence: TGTGCCAGCAGCGAGGGGACCTACAATCAGCCCCAGCATTTT. It is translated as CASSEGTYNQPQHF.

The chain carries TRBV7-9 and TRBJ1-2; 11 nucleotides align to TRBD1. With 4 bases clipped from V and 6 bases from J, the junction kept 4 bases outside the gene matches. Germline V lookup: CDR1 SEHNR, CDR2 FQNEAQ (reference sequence). The CDR3 has 14 amino acids. The CDR3 DNA reads TGTGCCAGCAGCTGGGGACAGGGGGTGCATGGCTACACCTTC. Residues: CASSWGQGVHGYTF.

As to this clonotype: Germline and junction disagree at one end, which may indicate a read error. The chain is built from TRBV20-1 and TRBJ1-5, with D perhaps matching TRBD1 (5 bases). Germline V gene data show CDR1 as DFQATT and CDR2 as SNEGSKA (reference sequence). The CDR3 contains 12 residues. CDR3 nucleotides: TGCAGTGCTACAGGGCGGAATCAGCCTCAGCATTTT. Translated, it gives CSATGRNQPQHF.

This clonotype has only a few counts. The rearrangement joins TRBV20-1 to TRBJ2-5; TRBD1 aligns across 8 bases. V was clipped by 3 bases and J by 1 base; unmatched bases: 4. Germline V gene sequence: CDR1 DFQATT, CDR2 SNEGSKA (reference sequence). The CDR3 spans 14 residues. CDR3 in DNA: TGCAGTGCTAGGGACAGGGTGTTCCAAGAGACCCAGTACTTC. This sequence encodes CSARDRVFQETQYF.

Only a few counts were recorded for this clonotype. The chain recombines TRBV20-1 with TRBJ1-6, with 7 bases matching TRBD1. The germline gives CDR1 DFQATT, CDR2 SNEGSKA (reference sequence). V dropped 2 bases and J dropped 14; count of bases not matched to a gene: 9. The CDR3 totals 13 residues. For the CDR3, the DNA is TGCAGTGCTAGAAAGGGACAGAGAGATACCCTCCACTTT. It codes for CSARKGQRDTLHF.

This clonotype was picked up a small number of times. The genes are TRBV7-9 and TRBJ1-5; the D is unclear. The length of the CDR3 is 16 residues. V lost 6 bases and J 0 bases, leaving 15 bases between the germline ends. Germline V CDR1 and CDR2: SEHNR, FQNEAQ (reference sequence). The CDR3 sequence is CASSYLAVDSNQPQHF. The CDR3 bases are TGTGCCAGCAGTTACCTGGCTGTAGATAGCAATCAGCCCCAGCATTTT.

The table lists this clonotype with a few counts. CDR3 in amino acids: CASSAGGNEQYF. The CDR3 DNA reads TGTGCCAGCAGCGCAGGGGGCAACGAGCAGTACTTC. The J gene is TRBJ2-7, the V gene TRBV7-9; 8 bases align to TRBD1. This CDR3 has 12 residues. V lost 5 bases to trimming and J lost 5 bases; unmatched junction nucleotides: 2. CDR1 is SEHNR and CDR2 is FQNEAQ in the germline V gene (reference sequence).

This clonotype turned up a few times. An end of the junction differs from the germline gene, which may be a read error. The genes are TRBV20-1 and TRBJ1-5, with 8 positions matching TRBD1. Per the germline V gene, CDR1 is DFQATT and CDR2 is SNEGSKA (reference sequence). This CDR3 is built from 15 residues. The CDR3 bases are TGCAGTGCAAGAGACAGGGGAAATAGCAATCAGCCCCAGCATTTT. It translates to CSARDRGNSNQPQHF.

Remarks on this clonotype: The junction departs from the called germline gene at one end, perhaps through a read error. CDR3 nucleotides: TGTGCCAGCAGCCCTTACCCGACAGCAGGGTCTGGTGGGACCCAGTACTTC. Protein: CASSPYPTAGSGGTQYF. The genes are TRBV5-1 and TRBJ2-5; maybe TRBD1 (5 bases). Per germline, CDR1 SGHRS and CDR2 YFSETQ. CDR3 length: 17 residues.

This clonotype was seen ten or more times. The chain combines TRBV2 with TRBJ1-2; D call uncertain. The CDR3 has 14 amino acids. CDR1 is SNHLY, CDR2 FYNNEI, per germline. V lost 3 bases to trimming and J lost 2 bases, with 10 bases between them. In DNA, the CDR3 is TGTGCCAGCAGTGAGAGGCCAGAAAACTATGGCTACACCTTC. Its translation is CASSERPENYGYTF. Variable domain in full (rest from reference TRBV2 and TRBJ1-2): EPEVTQTPSHQVTQMGQEVILRCVPISNHLYFYWYRQILGQKVEFLVSFYNNEISEKSEIFDDQFSVERPDGSNFTLKIRSTKLEDSAMYFCASSERPENYGYTFGSGTRLTVV.

The genes are TRBV29-1 and TRBJ2-7; 11 bases are shared with TRBD1. Germline loops: CDR1 SQVTM, CDR2 ANQGSEA. CDR3 size: 16 residues. The ends lost 6 bases at V and 7 bases at J; junction bases unmatched: 17. The CDR3 DNA follows: TGCAGCGTGAACGAATCGGGACAGGGGGTGGCGAGTGAGCAGTACTTC. Encoded protein: CSVNESGQGVASEQYF.

A word on this clonotype: The germline gene is not matched at one end of the junction; a read error may be the cause. The chain joins TRBV27 to TRBJ1-1; unclear D gene. The V gene's germline CDR1 is MNHEY and CDR2 SMNVEV (reference sequence). The CDR3 runs 14 residues. This chain's CDR3 is CAISLSTLNTEAFF. The CDR3, as DNA: TGTGCCATCAGTTTATCCACACTGAACACTGAAGCTTTCTTT.

This clonotype was seen repeatedly, ten times or more. This chain links TRBV7-6 with TRBJ1-4; the match to TRBD1 covers 12 bases. The CDR3 spans 16 residues. The germline CDR1 and CDR2 sequences are SGHVS and FNYEAQ. After removal of 5 bases from V and 7 bases from J, the junction contained 8 bases not matched to a gene. The CDR3 reads CASSPTTGQGAEKLFF. Here the CDR3 DNA reads TGTGCCAGCAGCCCTACGACGGGACAGGGGGCTGAAAAACTGTTTTTT.

This clonotype was seen only a few times. The chain carries TRBV7-9 and TRBJ2-6; TRBD2 is a possible D gene (5 bases). The length of the CDR3 is 19 residues. Germline V lookup: CDR1 SEHNR, CDR2 FQNEAQ (reference sequence). Trimming shortened V by 0 bases and J by 2 bases, and 17 bases separated the two germline ends. CDR3 residues: CASSLAGVQVAPGANVLTF. CDR3 DNA: TGTGCCAGCAGCTTAGCGGGAGTCCAGGTTGCCCCTGGGGCCAACGTCCTGACTTTC.

The table lists this clonotype with a few counts. The chain recombines TRBV15 with TRBJ1-1; TRBD1 matches at 11 bases. The germline CDR1 and CDR2 sequences are LNHNV and YYDKDF (reference sequence). The CDR3 has 16 amino acids. Trimming cost V 0 bases and J 4 bases; bases outside gene matches: 4. The CDR3 DNA sequence: TGTGCCACCAGCAGAGATGGCGGGACAGGGGGCACTGAAGCTTTCTTT. As protein: CATSRDGGTGGTEAFF.

The rearrangement joins TRBV20-1 to TRBJ2-7; D is ambiguous. In germline, CDR1 is DFQATT, CDR2 SNEGSKA (reference sequence). The CDR3 sequence is 13 residues long. The V gene lost 6 bases and the J gene lost 0 bases, with 12 bases spanning the gap. In nucleotides, the CDR3 is TGCAGTGCCAGTAGTAGGTCCTCCTACGAGCAGTACTTC. Protein product: CSASSRSSYEQYF.

This clonotype was picked up a small number of times. The chain combines TRBV7-9 with TRBJ1-2; perhaps TRBD1 as D (6 bases). The length of the CDR3 is 14 residues. Trimming took 5 bases from V and 4 from J, leaving 14 bases between them. Germline V gene lookup returns CDR1 SEHNR and CDR2 FQNEAQ (reference sequence). CDR3 loop: CASSPQGAFYGYTF. CDR3 in DNA: TGTGCCAGCAGCCCACAGGGTGCGTTCTATGGCTACACCTTC.